The 22 T cell receptor beta chains given below trace back to one sample, sequenced in a study of T cells after yellow fever vaccination. TCRdb redid the calling of the 5' RACE reads with MiXCR, one entry per CDR3 protein. The sample includes 50,000 to 75,000 distinct CDR3 sequences, more than 5.5% of them seen just once. Sequencing used CD8+ T cells sorted from PBMCs, obtained on the day of the first yellow fever vaccination. Receptor source: a man in his late teens or twenties who received the YFV17D yellow fever vaccine.

This chain uses TRBV4-1 with TRBJ2-5, with a possible D match to TRBD1 (6 bases). The CDR3 has 16 residues. The germline gives CDR1 MGHRA, CDR2 YSYEKL. Deletions cut 3 bases from V and 3 bases from J, with 17 bases between. The CDR3 spells CASSQVKRDNEETQYF. As DNA, the CDR3 is TGCGCCAGCAGCCAGGTCAAACGGGACAATGAAGAGACCCAGTACTTC.

The chain has TRBV5-6 and TRBJ2-7; TRBD1 is a possible D gene (6 bases). The CDR3 is 16 amino acids. The ends were cut back, 4 bases at V and 3 bases at J, with 20 bases in the middle. Per germline, CDR1 SGHDT and CDR2 YYEEEE. The CDR3 DNA reads as TGTGCCAGCAGCGAAACAGGACCGGGACATAACTACGAGCAGTACGTC. Translation: CASSETGPGHNYEQYV.

V and J are TRBV13 and TRBJ2-2; D remains ambiguous. V lost 3 bases and J lost 0, with 11 bases in between. The germline gives CDR1 PRHDT, CDR2 FYEKMQ (reference sequence). The CDR3 has 16 amino acids. CDR3 nucleotide sequence: TGTGCCAGCAGCTTTGGTGGTTCTCCGAACACCGGGGAGCTGTTTTTT. This translates into CASSFGGSPNTGELFF.

A few counts support this clonotype. This chain joins TRBV7-2 and TRBJ2-7; 9 nucleotides align to TRBD1. Germline V gives CDR1 SGHTA, CDR2 FQGNSA. V shed 1 base and J 4 bases; nucleotides not matched to a gene: 5. This CDR3 comprises 15 residues. The CDR3 region is CASSLGGTGMYEQYV. The CDR3 nucleotides read TGTGCCAGCAGCTTAGGCGGGACAGGGATGTACGAGCAGTACGTC.

This clonotype was detected many times. The rearrangement links TRBV5-4 to TRBJ2-5; TRBD2 agrees at 9 bases. J was trimmed by 4 bases and V by 3 bases; bases with no gene match: 7. Germline V lookup: CDR1 SGHNT, CDR2 YYREEE (reference sequence). This CDR3 is built from 15 residues. CDR3 bases: TGTGCCAGCAGCTGGGACGCGGGGGGGGGAGAGACCCAGTACTTC. The encoded protein is CASSWDAGGGETQYF.

This clonotype was found a few times. V gene TRBV5-1 combines with J gene TRBJ2-3, with 7 bases aligning to TRBD1. CDR1 and CDR2 from the germline V gene are SGHRS and YFSETQ. With V trimmed by 4 bases and J by 0 bases, 5 bases remained unmatched. The CDR3 runs to 15 residues. CDR3 nucleotides: TGCGCCAGCAGCCTACGGGACAGTAGCACAGATACGCAGTATTTT. Its translation: CASSLRDSSTDTQYF.

This clonotype showed up many times. The chain combines TRBV7-2 with TRBJ2-7; 7 nucleotides match TRBD1. The V gene's germline CDR1 is SGHTA and CDR2 FQGNSA. V gave up 1 base and J gave up 0 bases; unmatched junction bases: 6. The CDR3 length is 16 residues. This CDR3 is CASSLEDRPLSYEQYF. Written as DNA, the CDR3 is TGTGCCAGCAGCTTAGAGGACAGGCCCCTCTCCTACGAGCAGTACTTC.

CDR3 nucleotide sequence: TGTGCCAGCAGCAAAGAGGCGGGGCACTCCTACGAGCAGTACGTC. Translated: CASSKEAGHSYEQYV. The V gene is TRBV7-6, the J gene TRBJ2-7; D perhaps matches TRBD2 (6 bases). The CDR3 runs to 15 residues. Germline CDR1 reads SGHVS; CDR2 reads FNYEAQ. The V gene lost 5 bases and the J gene lost 0 bases, with 14 bases spanning the gap.

The chain employs TRBV25-1 and TRBJ2-2; D is possibly TRBD2 (6 bases). The CDR3 runs 11 residues. The germline V gene encodes CDR1 MGHDK and CDR2 SYGVNS. The CDR3 DNA follows: TGTGCGGGCGGGAAGACCGGGGAGCTGTTTTTT. This gives the protein CAGGKTGELFF.

This clonotype was picked up a small number of times. This sequence joins TRBV19 and TRBJ1-2; TRBD1 matches at 8 bases. J gave up 5 bases and V 6 bases, and 11 bases lay outside the gene matches. Germline CDR1 is LNHDA and CDR2 is SQIVND (reference sequence). CDR3 size: 15 residues. This chain's CDR3 is CASSVTGDRLYGYTF. The CDR3, as DNA: TGTGCCAGTAGCGTGACAGGGGATCGGTTATATGGCTACACCTTC. The whole variable domain, filled in from reference TRBV19 and TRBJ1-2, reads DGGITQSPKYLFRKEGQNVTLSCEQNLNHDAMYWYRQDPGQGLRLIYYSQIVNDFQKGDIAEGYSVSREKKESFPLTVTSAQKNPTAFYLCASSVTGDRLYGYTFGSGTRLTVV.

This chain connects TRBV4-3 to TRBJ2-2; D uncertain. V was trimmed by 3 bases and J by 2 bases, leaving 10 bases between them. This CDR3 region has 15 residues. CDR1 LGHNA and CDR2 YSLEER come from the germline V gene. The CDR3 region has the DNA TGCGCCAGCAGCCACCGAGGTACAAACACCGGGGAGCTGTTTTTT. Residues: CASSHRGTNTGELFF.

The table lists this clonotype with many counts. This sequence joins TRBV4-1 and TRBJ2-7; the D gene could be TRBD1 or TRBD2 (5 bases each). The CDR3 length is 16 residues. Germline V lookup: CDR1 MGHRA, CDR2 YSYEKL. The ends were cut back, 4 bases at V and 5 bases at J, with 21 bases in the middle. DNA for the CDR3: TGCGCCAGCAGCCCATCAAAAGGGACGGGTCGGCACGAGCAGTACTTC. Translated, it gives CASSPSKGTGRHEQYF.

This clonotype was seen at least ten times. The chain couples TRBV7-9 to TRBJ2-5, with 10 bases that match TRBD2. This CDR3 contains 15 residues. From germline, CDR1 is SEHNR and CDR2 FQNEAQ (reference sequence). V lost 8 bases and J lost 3; bases outside the gene matches: 9. The CDR3 coding sequence is TGTGCCAGCGGACCGGTGGGACTAGCGAAAGAGACCCAGTACTTC. Translated: CASGPVGLAKETQYF.

For the CDR3, the DNA is TGTGCCAGCAGCCGAGTCCTCCTCTCTCCCCGGGACAGGGATTACAATGAGCAGTTCTTC. The encoded protein is CASSRVLLSPRDRDYNEQFF. The chain combines TRBV6-2 or TRBV6-3 with TRBJ2-1; 9 nucleotides agree with TRBD1. The CDR3 totals 20 residues. From germline, CDR1 is MNHEY and CDR2 SVGEGT. V gave up 6 bases and J gave up 4 bases; unmatched junction bases: 22.

Notes on this clonotype: This clone may be a read error of a much larger clone one base away. The rearrangement links TRBV7-9 to TRBJ1-5, with D perhaps TRBD1 (5 bases). Germline V lookup: CDR1 SEHNR, CDR2 FQNEAQ (reference sequence). CDR3 length equals 14 residues. CDR3 protein: CASSKTDSNQHQHF. The CDR3 DNA reads as TGTGCCAGCAGCAAGACAGATAGCAATCAGCACCAGCATTTT.

In this sample, this clonotype turned up many times. This chain joins TRBV5-1 and TRBJ2-7; D unresolved. CDR1 and CDR2 (germline): SGHRS, YFSETQ. The CDR3 consists of 14 residues. Trimming removed 3 bases from V and 5 bases from J, with 15 bases in between. The CDR3 DNA reads TGCGCCAGCAGCTCCTCCGGTGTAAAGGACGAGCAGTACGTC. Amino acids: CASSSSGVKDEQYV.

This sequence joins TRBV4-1 and TRBJ1-5; D might be TRBD1 (6 bases). From germline, CDR1 is MGHRA and CDR2 YSYEKL. Trimming pared 0 bases from V and 2 bases from J, leaving 11 bases between. This CDR3 comprises 16 residues. The CDR3 sequence is CASSQDAGGGNQPQHF. The CDR3, as DNA: TGCGCCAGCAGCCAAGATGCGGGGGGCGGCAATCAGCCCCAGCATTTT.

As regards this clonotype: A much more abundant neighbour one base away suggests this may be a read error. This chain joins TRBV4-1 and TRBJ1-3; no clear D gene. The CDR3 is made up of 17 amino acids. Germline V gene lookup returns CDR1 MGHRA and CDR2 YSYEKL. Trimming removed 1 base from V and 0 bases from J, with 13 bases in between. CDR3 nucleotide sequence: TGCGCCAGCAGCCAAGTCCCGCCACCGGGCTCTGGAAACACCATATATTTT. Amino acid sequence: CASSQVPPPGSGNTIYF.

This clonotype came up many times. The V and J genes are TRBV27 and TRBJ1-5; no clear D gene. The V and J ends lost 0 bases and 7 bases respectively, with 10 bases between them. This CDR3 comprises 14 residues. Germline CDR1 MNHEY, CDR2 SMNVEV (reference sequence). In nucleotides, the CDR3 is TGTGCCAGCAGTTTATCAGGGAGTGGGCAGCCCCAGCATTTT. Its protein is CASSLSGSGQPQHF.

The table lists this clonotype with a few counts. The chain combines TRBV6-2 or TRBV6-3 with TRBJ2-7; 10 nucleotides line up with TRBD1. Germline loops: CDR1 MNHEY, CDR2 SVGEGT. V lost 5 bases, J lost 0 bases, and 10 bases stayed unmatched. The CDR3 runs 17 residues. CDR3 DNA: TGTGCCAGCAGTACGCTAGACAGGGGGCAGCTCTCCTACGAGCAGTACTTC. This sequence encodes CASSTLDRGQLSYEQYF.

This chain uses TRBV3-1 with TRBJ2-1; D remains ambiguous. The V and J ends lost 1 base and 10 bases respectively, with 2 bases between them. This CDR3 contains 10 residues. The V gene's germline CDR1 is LGHDT and CDR2 YNNKEL (reference sequence). In DNA, the CDR3 is TGTGCCAGCAGCCAAGGAGAGCAGTTCTTC. It yields the protein CASSQGEQFF.

CDR3 sequence: CSVERVGDGYTF. CDR3 nucleotide sequence: TGCAGCGTTGAACGAGTCGGGGATGGCTACACCTTC. The rearrangement uses TRBV29-1 and TRBJ1-2; D unclear. The CDR3 length is 12 residues. V lost 2 bases to trimming and J lost 6 bases, with 10 bases between them. CDR1 SQVTM and CDR2 ANQGSEA come from the germline V gene.